These T cell receptor beta chains were read from a single sample in a study of T cells in Graves' hyperthyroidism and ophthalmopathy. Each CDR3 protein gets one entry after TCRdb re-called the multiplex PCR reads with MiXCR. The sample records about 210,000 distinct CDR3 sequences, 15% to 20% being singletons. The sequenced sample consisted of blood. The receptors here all came from a man aged 35-49 years with Graves' hyperthyroidism. Each CDR3 is given with its conserved first and last residue. The order of the fields is D gene, clone size, V gene, J gene, CDR3 protein, CDR3 DNA. A D gene is named only where the DNA matches it firmly. Not all rows give a size; the values are once, few, many and, for expanded clones, a class.

D: TRBD1
size: NA
V: TRBV9
J: TRBJ1-1
CDR3: CASSALRTGHTEAFF
DNA: TGTGCCAGCAGCGCCCTCCGGACAGGGCACACTGAAGCTTTCTTT

D: NA
size: NA
V: TRBV18
J: TRBJ2-1
CDR3: CASSPATVQVRGEQFF
DNA: TGTGCCAGCTCACCAGCAACGGTGCAGGTTAGAGGCGAGCAGTTCTTC

D: TRBD2
size: few
V: TRBV5-1
J: TRBJ2-3
CDR3: CASSWGLAGRDTQYF
DNA: TGCGCCAGCAGCTGGGGACTAGCGGGGAGAGATACGCAGTATTTT

D: NA
size: NA
V: TRBV5-1
J: TRBJ2-4
CDR3: CASSLGGGTQRNIQYF
DNA: TGCGCCAGCAGCTTGGGGGGCGGGACCCAGCGAAACATTCAGTACTTC

D: NA
size: few
V: TRBV20-1
J: TRBJ2-7
CDR3: CSAKRSGISYEQYF
DNA: TGCAGTGCCAAGAGAAGCGGAATCTCCTACGAGCAGTACTTC

D: TRBD1
size: NA
V: TRBV6-1
J: TRBJ2-7
CDR3: CASTHTSDRAYEQYF
DNA: TGTGCCAGCACCCATACCTCCGACAGGGCCTACGAGCAGTACTTC

D: TRBD2
size: many
V: TRBV2
J: TRBJ2-1
CDR3: CASSVPAGHHNEQFF
DNA: TGTGCCAGCAGTGTCCCAGCGGGGCACCACAATGAGCAGTTCTTC

D: NA
size: many
V: TRBV9
J: TRBJ1-1
CDR3: CASSVASRTTEAFF
DNA: TGTGCCAGCAGCGTAGCATCGAGAACCACTGAAGCTTTCTTT

D: NA
size: NA
V: TRBV5-4
J: TRBJ2-7
CDR3: CASSLVGSEQYF
DNA: TGTGCCAGCAGCTTGGTGGGGAGCGAGCAGTACTTC

D: NA
size: many
V: TRBV11-2
J: TRBJ2-2
CDR3: CASSLGRTGELFF
DNA: TGTGCCAGCAGCTTAGGACGGACCGGGGAGCTGTTTTTT

D: TRBD1
size: few
V: TRBV20-1
J: TRBJ1-2
CDR3: CSGGTDNYGYTF
DNA: TGCAGTGGAGGGACAGATAACTATGGCTACACCTTC

D: NA
size: many
V: TRBV30
J: TRBJ2-5
CDR3: CAWSRTGSRETQYF
DNA: TGTGCCTGGAGTCGGACCGGGAGTCGGGAGACCCAGTACTTC

D: TRBD2
size: NA
V: TRBV7-9
J: TRBJ2-1
CDR3: CASGGGEEEQFF
DNA: TGTGCCAGCGGGGGGGGGGAAGAAGAGCAGTTCTTC

D: TRBD2
size: many
V: TRBV5-1
J: TRBJ2-1
CDR3: CASSAPSGSYNEQFF
DNA: TGCGCCAGCAGCGCCCCTAGCGGGTCCTACAATGAGCAGTTCTTC

D: NA
size: many
V: TRBV7-9
J: TRBJ2-7
CDR3: CASSSPETGSYEQYF
DNA: TGTGCCAGCAGCTCGCCGGAAACAGGATCCTACGAGCAGTACTTC

D: NA
size: many
V: TRBV28
J: TRBJ2-7
CDR3: CASSSSETSSEQYF
DNA: NA

D: TRBD1
size: many
V: TRBV7-3
J: TRBJ2-7
CDR3: CASSPRQGMGQYF
DNA: TGTGCCAGCAGCCCGCGACAGGGAATGGGGCAGTACTTC

D: NA
size: many
V: TRBV28
J: TRBJ2-7
CDR3: CASSLRGTIYEQYF
DNA: TGTGCCAGCAGTTTACGGGGGACAATTTACGAGCAGTACTTC

D: NA
size: many
V: TRBV7-2
J: TRBJ2-7
CDR3: CASSLPGYEQYF
DNA: TGTGCCAGCAGCTTACCAGGCTACGAGCAGTACTTC

D: NA
size: NA
V: TRBV6-1
J: TRBJ1-6
CDR3: CASSQNPGPSESPLHF
DNA: TGTGCCAGCAGTCAGAACCCGGGACCGAGTGAATCACCCCTCCACTTT

D: NA
size: few
V: TRBV5-1
J: TRBJ2-2
CDR3: CASSFQSLGELFF
DNA: TGCGCCAGCAGCTTCCAGAGTCTCGGGGAGCTGTTTTTT

D: NA
size: many
V: TRBV12-3/TRBV12-4
J: TRBJ1-2
CDR3: CASSLGGVNYGYTF
DNA: TGTGCCAGCAGCTTAGGGGGGGTTAACTATGGCTACACCTTC

D: NA
size: many
V: TRBV6-6
J: TRBJ2-7
CDR3: CASSYVQGFSYEQYF
DNA: TGTGCCAGCAGTTACGTGCAGGGGTTCTCCTACGAGCAGTACTTC

D: NA
size: many
V: TRBV20-1
J: TRBJ1-2
CDR3: CSARDRSRSGGYTF
DNA: TGCAGTGCTAGAGATCGAAGCCGCTCGGGAGGCTACACCTTC

D: TRBD2
size: many
V: TRBV15
J: TRBJ2-2
CDR3: CATSRRTSGLSSGELFF
DNA: TGTGCCACCAGCAGAAGGACTAGCGGGCTTTCTTCCGGGGAGCTGTTTTTT

D: NA
size: many
V: TRBV14
J: TRBJ2-5
CDR3: CASSQDGEETQYF
DNA: TGTGCCAGCAGCCAAGATGGGGAAGAGACCCAGTACTTC

D: TRBD1
size: few
V: TRBV4-2
J: TRBJ1-6
CDR3: CASSQEGGHNSPLHF
DNA: TGTGCCAGCAGCCAAGAAGGGGGCCATAATTCACCCCTCCACTTT

D: TRBD1
size: NA
V: TRBV5-1
J: TRBJ1-1
CDR3: CASSWDRGRSEASF
DNA: TGCGCCAGCAGCTGGGACAGGGGGCGGTCTGAAGCTTCCTTT

D: NA
size: NA
V: TRBV25-1
J: TRBJ1-4
CDR3: CASSDAGGNEKLFF
DNA: TGTGCCAGCAGTGATGCAGGTGGTAATGAAAAACTGTTTTTT

D: TRBD1
size: many
V: TRBV18
J: TRBJ1-1
CDR3: CASFAGTGAGKPEAFF
DNA: TGTGCCAGCTTTGCCGGGACAGGGGCCGGGAAGCCTGAAGCTTTCTTT

D: NA
size: few
V: TRBV7-9
J: TRBJ1-4
CDR3: CASSLERSLRSEKLFF
DNA: TGTGCCAGCAGCTTAGAACGATCGCTCCGAAGTGAAAAACTGTTTTTT

D: TRBD2
size: many
V: TRBV7-3
J: TRBJ2-2
CDR3: CASSNGLAVEAGELFF
DNA: TGTGCCAGCAGCAACGGACTAGCGGTCGAGGCCGGGGAGCTGTTTTTT

D: TRBD1
size: NA
V: TRBV13
J: TRBJ1-5
CDR3: CASSQGGDPDQPQHF
DNA: TGCGCCAGCAGCCAAGGGGGCGACCCTGATCAGCCCCAGCATTTT

D: NA
size: many
V: TRBV10-3
J: TRBJ2-1
CDR3: CAIRNDRGMGNEQFF
DNA: TGTGCCATCAGAAACGATCGGGGGATGGGCAATGAGCAGTTCTTC

D: TRBD1
size: many
V: TRBV19
J: TRBJ1-2
CDR3: CASNRLSDRGTNYGYTF
DNA: TGTGCCAGTAACCGCCTCTCGGACAGGGGAACTAACTATGGCTACACCTTC

D: NA
size: few
V: TRBV2
J: TRBJ1-4
CDR3: CASDQSGEKLFF
DNA: TGTGCCAGCGACCAGTCTGGCGAAAAACTGTTTTTT

D: NA
size: once
V: TRBV6-4
J: TRBJ1-3
CDR3: CASRILAGNTIYF
DNA: TGTGCCAGCCGAATACTAGCTGGAAACACCATATATTTT

D: TRBD1
size: many
V: TRBV20-1
J: TRBJ2-5
CDR3: CSAYRGLGETQYF
DNA: TGCAGTGCTTACAGGGGGCTCGGAGAGACCCAGTACTTC

D: TRBD1
size: many
V: TRBV12-3/TRBV12-4
J: TRBJ2-7
CDR3: CASTDRGYEQYF
DNA: TGTGCCAGCACCGACAGGGGATACGAGCAGTACTTC

D: TRBD1
size: many
V: TRBV20-1
J: TRBJ1-1
CDR3: CSASQGARTEAFF
DNA: TGCAGTGCGTCACAGGGGGCAAGGACTGAAGCTTTCTTT

D: NA
size: many
V: TRBV27
J: TRBJ2-2
CDR3: CASSSFGELFF
DNA: TGTGCCAGCAGTTCTTTCGGGGAGCTGTTTTTT

D: NA
size: many
V: TRBV24-1
J: TRBJ2-1
CDR3: CATSAGGEQFF
DNA: TGTGCCACCAGTGCTGGGGGTGAGCAGTTCTTC

D: NA
size: few
V: TRBV7-9
J: TRBJ2-1
CDR3: CASSLRGANSYNEQFF
DNA: TGTGCCAGCAGCTTAAGGGGGGCAAACTCTTACAATGAGCAGTTCTTC

D: NA
size: many
V: TRBV20-1
J: TRBJ2-3
CDR3: CSEQGTDTQYF
DNA: TGCAGTGAACAGGGTACAGATACGCAGTATTTT